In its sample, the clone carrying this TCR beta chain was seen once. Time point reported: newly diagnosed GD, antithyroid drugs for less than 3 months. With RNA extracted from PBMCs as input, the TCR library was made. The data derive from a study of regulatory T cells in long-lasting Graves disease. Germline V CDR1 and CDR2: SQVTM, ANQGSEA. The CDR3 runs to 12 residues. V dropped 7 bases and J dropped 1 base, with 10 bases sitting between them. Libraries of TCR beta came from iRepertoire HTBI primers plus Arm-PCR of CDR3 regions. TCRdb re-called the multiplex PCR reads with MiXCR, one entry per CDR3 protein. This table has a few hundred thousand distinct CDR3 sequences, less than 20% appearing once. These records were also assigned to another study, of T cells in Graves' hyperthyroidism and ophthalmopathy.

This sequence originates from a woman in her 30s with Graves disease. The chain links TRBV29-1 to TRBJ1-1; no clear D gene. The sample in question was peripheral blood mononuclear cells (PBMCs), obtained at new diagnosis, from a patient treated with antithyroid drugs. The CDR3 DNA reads TGCAGCGCCACCGAGGGGAACACTGAAGCTTTCTTT. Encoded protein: CSATEGNTEAFF.